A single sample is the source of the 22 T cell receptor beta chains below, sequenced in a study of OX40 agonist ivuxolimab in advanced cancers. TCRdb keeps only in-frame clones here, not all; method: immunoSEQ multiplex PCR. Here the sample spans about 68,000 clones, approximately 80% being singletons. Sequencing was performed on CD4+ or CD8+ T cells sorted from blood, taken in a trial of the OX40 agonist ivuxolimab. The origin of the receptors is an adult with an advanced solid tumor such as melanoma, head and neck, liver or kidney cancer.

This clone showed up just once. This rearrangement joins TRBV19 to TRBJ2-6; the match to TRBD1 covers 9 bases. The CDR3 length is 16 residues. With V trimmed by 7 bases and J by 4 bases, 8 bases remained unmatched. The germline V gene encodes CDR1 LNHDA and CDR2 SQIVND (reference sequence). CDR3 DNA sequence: TGTGCCAGTACTGGGACAGGGCTAAGAGGGGCCAACGTCCTGACTTTC. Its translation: CASTGTGLRGANVLTF.

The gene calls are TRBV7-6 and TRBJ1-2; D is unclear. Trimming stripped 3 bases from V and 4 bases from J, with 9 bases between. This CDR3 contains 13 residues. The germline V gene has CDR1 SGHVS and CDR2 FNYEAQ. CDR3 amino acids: CASSLNRGYGYTF. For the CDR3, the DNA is TGTGCCAGCAGCTTGAACAGAGGCTATGGCTACACCTTC.

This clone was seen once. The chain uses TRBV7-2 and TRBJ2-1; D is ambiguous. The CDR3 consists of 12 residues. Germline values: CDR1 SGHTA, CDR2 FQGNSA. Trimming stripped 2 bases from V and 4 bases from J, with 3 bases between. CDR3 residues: CASSLTYNEQFF. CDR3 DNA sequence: TGTGCCAGCAGCTTAACATACAATGAGCAGTTCTTC. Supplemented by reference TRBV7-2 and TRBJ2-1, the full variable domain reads GAGVSQSPSNKVTEKGKDVELRCDPISGHTALYWYRQSLGQGLEFLIYFQGNSAPDKSGLPSDRFSAERTGGSVSTLTIQRTQQEDSAVYLCASSLTYNEQFFGPGTRLTVL.

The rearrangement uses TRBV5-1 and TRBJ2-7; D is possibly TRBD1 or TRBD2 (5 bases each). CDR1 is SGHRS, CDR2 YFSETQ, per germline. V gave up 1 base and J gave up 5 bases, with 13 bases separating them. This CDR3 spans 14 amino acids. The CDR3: CASSLNQGRDEQYF. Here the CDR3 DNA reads TGCGCCAGCAGCTTGAACCAGGGACGGGACGAGCAGTACTTC.

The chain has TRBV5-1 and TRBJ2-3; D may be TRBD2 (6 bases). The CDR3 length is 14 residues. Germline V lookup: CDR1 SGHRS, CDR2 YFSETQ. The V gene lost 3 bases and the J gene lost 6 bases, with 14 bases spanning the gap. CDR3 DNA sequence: TGCGCCAGCAGCTGGGGGGTAGCGGTTGATACGCAGTATTTT. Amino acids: CASSWGVAVDTQYF.

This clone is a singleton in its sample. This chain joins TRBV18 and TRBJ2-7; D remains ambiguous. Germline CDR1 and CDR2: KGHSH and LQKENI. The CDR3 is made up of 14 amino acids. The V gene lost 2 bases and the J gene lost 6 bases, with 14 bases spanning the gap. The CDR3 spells CASSPIGQESEQYF. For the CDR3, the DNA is TGTGCCAGCTCACCAATCGGGCAAGAAAGCGAGCAGTACTTC.

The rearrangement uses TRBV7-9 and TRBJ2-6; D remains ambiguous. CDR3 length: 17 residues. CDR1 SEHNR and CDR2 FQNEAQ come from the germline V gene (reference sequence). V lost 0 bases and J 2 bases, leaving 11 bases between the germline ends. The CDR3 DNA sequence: TGTGCCAGCAGCTTAGCGTCGGTATTGGCTGGGGCCAACGTCCTGACTTTC. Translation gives CASSLASVLAGANVLTF.

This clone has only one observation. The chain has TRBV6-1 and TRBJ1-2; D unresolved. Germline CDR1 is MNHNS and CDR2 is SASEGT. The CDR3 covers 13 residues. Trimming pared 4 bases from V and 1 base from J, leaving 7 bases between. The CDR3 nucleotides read TGTGCCAGCAGTGGTCGGAATAACTATGGCTACACCTTC. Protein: CASSGRNNYGYTF.

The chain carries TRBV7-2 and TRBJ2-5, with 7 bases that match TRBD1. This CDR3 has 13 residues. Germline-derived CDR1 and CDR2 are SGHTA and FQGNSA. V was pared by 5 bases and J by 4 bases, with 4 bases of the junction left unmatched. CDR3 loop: CASSQGVLETQYF. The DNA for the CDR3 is TGTGCCAGCAGCCAGGGGGTATTAGAGACCCAGTACTTC.

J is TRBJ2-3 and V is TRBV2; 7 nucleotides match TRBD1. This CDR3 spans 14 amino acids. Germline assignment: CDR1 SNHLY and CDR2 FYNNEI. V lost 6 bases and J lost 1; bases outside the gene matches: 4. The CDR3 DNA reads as TGTGCCAGCAGGCCAGGGGGAGGCACAGATACGCAGTATTTT. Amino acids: CASRPGGGTDTQYF.

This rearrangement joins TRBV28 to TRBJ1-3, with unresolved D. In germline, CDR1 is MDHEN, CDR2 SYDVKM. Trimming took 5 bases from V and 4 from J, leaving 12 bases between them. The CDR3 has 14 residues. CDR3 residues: CASSPQDAGNTIYF. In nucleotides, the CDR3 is TGTGCCAGCAGTCCTCAGGACGCGGGAAACACCATATATTTT.

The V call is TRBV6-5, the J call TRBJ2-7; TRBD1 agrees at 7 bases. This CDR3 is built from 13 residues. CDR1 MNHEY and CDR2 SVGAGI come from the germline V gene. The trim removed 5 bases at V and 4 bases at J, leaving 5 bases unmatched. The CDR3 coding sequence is TGTGCCAGCAGTGACCGGACAGGTTACGAGCAGTACTTC. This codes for CASSDRTGYEQYF.

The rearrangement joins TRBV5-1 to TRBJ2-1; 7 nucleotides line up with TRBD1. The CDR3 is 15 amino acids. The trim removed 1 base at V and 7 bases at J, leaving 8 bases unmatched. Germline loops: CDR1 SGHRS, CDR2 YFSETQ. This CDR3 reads CASSLRTGFMNEQFF. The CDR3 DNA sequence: TGCGCCAGCAGCTTGCGGACAGGTTTTATGAATGAGCAGTTCTTC.

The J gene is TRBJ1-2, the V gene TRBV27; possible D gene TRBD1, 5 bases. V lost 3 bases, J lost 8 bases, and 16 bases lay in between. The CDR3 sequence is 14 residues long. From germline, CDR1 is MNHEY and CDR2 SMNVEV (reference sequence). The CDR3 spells CASSLEQGSGGYTF. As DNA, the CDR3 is TGTGCCAGCAGTTTGGAGCAGGGATCTGGGGGCTACACCTTC.

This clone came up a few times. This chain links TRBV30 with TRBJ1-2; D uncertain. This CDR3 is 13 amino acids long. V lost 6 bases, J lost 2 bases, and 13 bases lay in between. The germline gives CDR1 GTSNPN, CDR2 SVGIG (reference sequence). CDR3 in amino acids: CACLFGRNYGYTF. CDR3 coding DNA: TGTGCCTGTTTGTTCGGGAGGAACTATGGCTACACCTTC.

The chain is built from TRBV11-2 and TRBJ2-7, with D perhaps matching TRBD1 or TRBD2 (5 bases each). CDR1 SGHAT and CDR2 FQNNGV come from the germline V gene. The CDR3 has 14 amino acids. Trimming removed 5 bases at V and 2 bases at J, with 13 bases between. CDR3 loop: CASSLSTGPYEQYF. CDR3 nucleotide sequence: TGTGCCAGCAGCCTATCGACGGGACCCTACGAGCAGTACTTC.

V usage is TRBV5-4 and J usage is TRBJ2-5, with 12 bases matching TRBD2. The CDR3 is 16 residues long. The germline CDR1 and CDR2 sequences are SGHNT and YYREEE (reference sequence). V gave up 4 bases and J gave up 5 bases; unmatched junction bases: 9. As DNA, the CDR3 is TGTGCCAGCAGCCCAGAGACTAGCGGGAGCGTGGAGACCCAGTACTTC. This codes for CASSPETSGSVETQYF.

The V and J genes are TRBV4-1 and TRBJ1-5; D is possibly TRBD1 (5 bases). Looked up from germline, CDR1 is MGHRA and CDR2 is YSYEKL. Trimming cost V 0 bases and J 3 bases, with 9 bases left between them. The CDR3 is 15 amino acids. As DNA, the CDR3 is TGCGCCAGCAGCCAAGACAGGGCAGACAATCAGCCCCAGCATTTT. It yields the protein CASSQDRADNQPQHF.

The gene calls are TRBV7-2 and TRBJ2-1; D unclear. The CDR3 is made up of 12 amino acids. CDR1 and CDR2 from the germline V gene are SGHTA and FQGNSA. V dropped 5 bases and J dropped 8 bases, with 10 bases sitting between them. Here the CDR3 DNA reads TGTGCCAGCAGCCTAAACCTCTATGAGCAGTTCTTC. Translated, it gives CASSLNLYEQFF.

The CDR3: CASSQGTGTGTTQYF. CDR3 sequence (DNA): TGCGCCAGCAGCCAAGGTACCGGGACAGGCACGACCCAGTACTTC. The genes are TRBV4-3 and TRBJ2-5, with 8 nucleotides matching TRBD1. The CDR3 contains 15 residues. Trimming at V came to 1 base and at J to 7 bases, leaving 8 bases not matched to a gene. The germline V gene encodes CDR1 LGHNA and CDR2 YSLEER.

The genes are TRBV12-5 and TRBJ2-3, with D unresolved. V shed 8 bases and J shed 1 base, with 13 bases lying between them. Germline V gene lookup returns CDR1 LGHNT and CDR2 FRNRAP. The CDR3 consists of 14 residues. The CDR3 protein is CASRMAGGTDTQYF. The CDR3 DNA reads TGTGCTAGTCGGATGGCCGGCGGCACAGATACGCAGTATTTT.

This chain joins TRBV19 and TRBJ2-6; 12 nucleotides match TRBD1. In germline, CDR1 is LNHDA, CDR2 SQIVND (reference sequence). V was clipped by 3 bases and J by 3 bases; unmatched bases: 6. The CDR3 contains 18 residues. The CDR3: CASSMGDRGRYGANVLTF. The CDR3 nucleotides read TGTGCCAGTAGTATGGGGGACAGGGGGCGTTATGGGGCCAACGTCCTGACTTTC.